This T cell receptor (beta chain) originates from a study of PD-L1 blockade in urothelial cancer. The overall study: Blood samples had a median of approximately 150,000 T cells, 75,000 or so unique TCRs, and clonality 0.08 to 0.085.

Measured with immunoSEQ multiplex PCR; TCRdb has only the in-frame clones, and not every one. The table includes nearly 30,000 clones, around 87% detected once. Turning to this clone: The antigen is unknown.

There are 14 residues in the CDR3. CDR1 SGHVS and CDR2 FNYEAQ come from the germline V gene. The J segment lost 5 bases and the V segment lost 5 bases, leaving 8 bases of the junction unmatched. The study's findings and limits: Pretreatment TCR clonality in blood under the median foretold superior survival.

The sequence derives from a man in his forties or fifties with urothelial cancer. The V call is TRBV7-6, the J call TRBJ2-7; 8 positions match TRBD2. The specimen comprised PBMCs, sampled around atezolizumab (anti-PD-L1) treatment. CDR3 sequence (DNA): TGTGCCAGCAGCCCCATAGCGGGGAGTAACGAGCAGTACTTC. Its protein product is CASSPIAGSNEQYF.